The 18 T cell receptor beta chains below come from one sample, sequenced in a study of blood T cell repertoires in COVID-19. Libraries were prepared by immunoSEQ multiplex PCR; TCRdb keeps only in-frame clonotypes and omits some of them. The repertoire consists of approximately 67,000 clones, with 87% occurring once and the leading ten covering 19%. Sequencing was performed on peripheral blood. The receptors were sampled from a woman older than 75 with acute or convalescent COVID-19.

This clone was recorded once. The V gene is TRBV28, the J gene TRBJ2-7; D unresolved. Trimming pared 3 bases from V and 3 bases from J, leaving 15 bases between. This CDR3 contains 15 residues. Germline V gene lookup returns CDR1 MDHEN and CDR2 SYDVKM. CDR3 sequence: CASSFGLGYIYEQYF. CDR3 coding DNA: TGTGCCAGCAGTTTTGGCCTTGGTTATATCTACGAGCAGTACTTC.

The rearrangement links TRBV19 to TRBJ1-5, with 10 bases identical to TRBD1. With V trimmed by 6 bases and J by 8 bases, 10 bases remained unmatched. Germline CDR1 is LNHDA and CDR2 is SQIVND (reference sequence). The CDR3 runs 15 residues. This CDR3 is CASRKPGQGWEPQHF. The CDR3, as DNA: TGTGCCAGTAGGAAGCCGGGACAGGGGTGGGAGCCCCAGCATTTT.

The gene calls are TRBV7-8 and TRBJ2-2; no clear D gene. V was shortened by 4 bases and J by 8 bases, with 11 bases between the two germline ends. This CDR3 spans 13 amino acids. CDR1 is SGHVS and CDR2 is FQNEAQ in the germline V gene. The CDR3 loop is CASSSILAGELFF. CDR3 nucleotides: TGTGCCAGCAGCTCCATTCTGGCTGGGGAGCTGTTTTTT.

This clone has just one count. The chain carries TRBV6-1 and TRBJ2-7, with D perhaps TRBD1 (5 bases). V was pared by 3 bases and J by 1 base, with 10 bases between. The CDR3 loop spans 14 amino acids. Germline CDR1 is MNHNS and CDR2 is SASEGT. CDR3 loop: CASSEAGHSYEQYF. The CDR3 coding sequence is TGTGCCAGCAGTGAGGCAGGGCATTCCTACGAGCAGTACTTC.

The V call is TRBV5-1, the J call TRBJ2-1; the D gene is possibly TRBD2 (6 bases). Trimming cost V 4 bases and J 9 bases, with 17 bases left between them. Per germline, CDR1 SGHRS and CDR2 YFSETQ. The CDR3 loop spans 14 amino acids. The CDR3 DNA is TGCGCCAGCAGCCCAACGGACTATCGGACTGAGCAGTTCTTC. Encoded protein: CASSPTDYRTEQFF.

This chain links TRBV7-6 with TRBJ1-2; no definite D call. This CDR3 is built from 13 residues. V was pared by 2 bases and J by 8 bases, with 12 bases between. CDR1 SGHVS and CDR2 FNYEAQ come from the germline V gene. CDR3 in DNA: TGTGCCAGCAGCTTACTCCTAGGGAGCGGCTACACCTTC. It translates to CASSLLLGSGYTF.

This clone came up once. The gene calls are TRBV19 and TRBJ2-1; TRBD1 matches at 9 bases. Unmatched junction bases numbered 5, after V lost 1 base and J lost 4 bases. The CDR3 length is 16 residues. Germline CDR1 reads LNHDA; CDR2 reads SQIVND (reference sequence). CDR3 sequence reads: CASSIGNRGHYNEQFF. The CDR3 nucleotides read TGTGCCAGTAGTATAGGGAACAGGGGGCATTACAATGAGCAGTTCTTC.

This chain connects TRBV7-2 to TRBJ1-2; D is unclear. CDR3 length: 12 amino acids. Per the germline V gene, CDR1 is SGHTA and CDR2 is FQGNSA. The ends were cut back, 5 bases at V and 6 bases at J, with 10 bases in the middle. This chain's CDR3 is CASSRVVDGYTF. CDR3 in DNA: TGTGCCAGCAGCCGGGTGGTTGATGGCTACACCTTC.

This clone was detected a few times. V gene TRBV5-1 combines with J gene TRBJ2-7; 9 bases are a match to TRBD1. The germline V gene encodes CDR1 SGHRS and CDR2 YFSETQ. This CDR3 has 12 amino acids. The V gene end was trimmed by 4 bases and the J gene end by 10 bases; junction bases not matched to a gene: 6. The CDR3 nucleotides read TGCGCCAGCAGCCCACAGGGGGCAGGTCAGTACTTC. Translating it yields CASSPQGAGQYF.

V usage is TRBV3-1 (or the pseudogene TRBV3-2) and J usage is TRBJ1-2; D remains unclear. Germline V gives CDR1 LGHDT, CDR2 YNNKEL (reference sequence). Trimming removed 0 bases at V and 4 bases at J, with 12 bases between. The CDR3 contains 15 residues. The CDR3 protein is CASSQEPLSFYGYTF. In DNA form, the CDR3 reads TGTGCCAGCAGCCAAGAACCACTTTCATTCTATGGCTACACCTTC.

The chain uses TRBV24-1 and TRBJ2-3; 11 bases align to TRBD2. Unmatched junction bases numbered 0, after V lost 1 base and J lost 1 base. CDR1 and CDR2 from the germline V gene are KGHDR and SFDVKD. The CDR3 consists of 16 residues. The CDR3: CATSDLLAGGTDTQYF. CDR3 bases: TGTGCCACCAGTGATTTACTAGCGGGGGGCACAGATACGCAGTATTTT.

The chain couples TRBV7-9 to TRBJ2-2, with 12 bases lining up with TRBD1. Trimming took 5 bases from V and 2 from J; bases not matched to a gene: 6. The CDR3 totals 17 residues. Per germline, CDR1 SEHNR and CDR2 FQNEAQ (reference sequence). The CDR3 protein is CASSPWDRGRNTGELFF. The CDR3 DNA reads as TGTGCCAGCAGCCCATGGGACAGGGGGCGTAACACCGGGGAGCTGTTTTTT.

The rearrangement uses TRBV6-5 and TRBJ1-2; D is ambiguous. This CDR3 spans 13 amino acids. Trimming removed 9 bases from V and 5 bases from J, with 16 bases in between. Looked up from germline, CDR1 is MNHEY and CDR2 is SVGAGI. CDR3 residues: CASQIGKLYGYTF. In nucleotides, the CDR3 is TGTGCCAGTCAAATCGGGAAGCTATATGGCTACACCTTC.

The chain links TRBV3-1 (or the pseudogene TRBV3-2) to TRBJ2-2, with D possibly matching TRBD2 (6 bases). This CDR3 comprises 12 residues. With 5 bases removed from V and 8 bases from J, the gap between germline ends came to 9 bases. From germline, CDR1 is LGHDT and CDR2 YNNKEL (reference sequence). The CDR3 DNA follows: TGTGCCAGCAGCAGGGAGGCGGGGGAGCTGTTTTTT. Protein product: CASSREAGELFF.

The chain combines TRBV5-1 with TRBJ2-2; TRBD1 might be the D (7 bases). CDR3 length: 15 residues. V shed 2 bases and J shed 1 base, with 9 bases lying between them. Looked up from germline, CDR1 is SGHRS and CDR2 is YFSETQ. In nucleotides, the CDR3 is TGCGCCAGCAGCTTCCAGGGGGGGAACACCGGGGAGCTGTTTTTT. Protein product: CASSFQGGNTGELFF.

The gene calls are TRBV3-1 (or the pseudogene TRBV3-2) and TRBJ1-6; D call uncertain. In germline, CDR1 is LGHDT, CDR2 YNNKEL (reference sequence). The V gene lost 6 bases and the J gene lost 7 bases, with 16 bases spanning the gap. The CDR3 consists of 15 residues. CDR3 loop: CASSTTGLINSPLHF. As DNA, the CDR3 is TGTGCCAGCAGTACGACTGGGTTGATAAATTCACCCCTCCACTTT.

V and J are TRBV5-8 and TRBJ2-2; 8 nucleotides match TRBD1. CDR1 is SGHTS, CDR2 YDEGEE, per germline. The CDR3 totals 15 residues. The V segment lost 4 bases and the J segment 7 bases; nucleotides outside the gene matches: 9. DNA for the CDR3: TGTGCCAGCAGCCACAGGACAGGGAGTGTCGGGGAGCTGTTTTTT. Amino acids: CASSHRTGSVGELFF. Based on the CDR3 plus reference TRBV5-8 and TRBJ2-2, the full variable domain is EAGVTQSPTHLIKTRGQQATLRCSPISGHTSVYWYQQALGLGLQFLLWYDEGEERNRGNFPPRFSGRQFPNYSSELNVNALELEDSALYLCASSHRTGSVGELFFGEGSRLTVL.

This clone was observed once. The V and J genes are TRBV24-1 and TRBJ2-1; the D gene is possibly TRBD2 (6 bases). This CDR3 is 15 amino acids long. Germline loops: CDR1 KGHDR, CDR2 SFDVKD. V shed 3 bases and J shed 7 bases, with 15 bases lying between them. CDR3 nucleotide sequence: TGTGCCACCAGTGATCGGGACTCCTCTCGGAATGAGCAGTTCTTC. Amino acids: CATSDRDSSRNEQFF.